The present TCR beta chain was sequenced within a study of breast tumors, draining lymph nodes, adjacent tissues. TCRdb ran MiXCR on the multiplex PCR reads and lists one entry per CDR3 protein. This table has over 60,000 distinct CDR3 sequences, around 52% appearing once. The germline gives CDR1 LGHDT, CDR2 YNNKEL (reference sequence). Trimming removed 1 base from V and 2 bases from J, with 12 bases in between. This CDR3 contains 16 residues. This clonotype occurred many times. V usage is TRBV3-1 and J usage is TRBJ2-1, with D possibly TRBD2 on 6 matching bases. Sequencing was done on a sample of breast tumor tissue. This receptor was obtained from a female donor with breast cancer. Some clones in this sample may be carry-over from other donors' samples. CDR3 sequence (DNA): TGTGCCAGCAGCCAAGTCGGGGGACGGGCCTACAATGAGCAGTTCTTC. This codes for CASSQVGGRAYNEQFF.